The rows below give T cell receptor beta chains drawn from one sample of a study of breast tumors, draining lymph nodes, adjacent tissues. One entry per CDR3 protein results from TCRdb running MiXCR on the multiplex PCR reads. The table lists approximately 130,000 distinct CDR3 sequences, less than 25% of them singletons. Material for sequencing was axillary lymph node tissue. These receptors originate from a female donor with breast cancer. Some clones in this sample may be carry-over from other donors' samples. CDR3s include the opening cysteine and the closing phenylalanine or tryptophan. Each record gives: D gene, J gene, V gene, CDR3 length, clone size, CDR3 DNA, CDR3 protein. A D gene is named only where the DNA matches it firmly. Clone size is shown for a subset of rows, as once, few, many or a class of expanded clone.

d_call: .
j_call: TRBJ1-5
v_call: TRBV28
cdr3_length: 15
clone_size: .
cdr3_nt: TGTGCCAGCAGTTCGGACAGTAATAGCAATCAGCCCCAGCATTTT
cdr3_aa: CASSSDSNSNQPQHF

d_call: TRBD1
j_call: TRBJ2-2
v_call: TRBV5-1
cdr3_length: 15
clone_size: many
cdr3_nt: TGCGCCAGCAGCCGGACAGGGGGGACCACCGGGGAGCTGTTTTTT
cdr3_aa: CASSRTGGTTGELFF

d_call: .
j_call: TRBJ2-2
v_call: TRBV11-2
cdr3_length: 15
clone_size: many
cdr3_nt: TGTGCCAGCAGCTTGCAGGGTAGGGTGGCCGGGGAGCTGTTTTTT
cdr3_aa: CASSLQGRVAGELFF

d_call: .
j_call: TRBJ2-7
v_call: TRBV5-5
cdr3_length: 13
clone_size: .
cdr3_nt: TGTGCCAGCAGCTTACAGGGTTTCCACGAGCAGTACTTC
cdr3_aa: CASSLQGFHEQYF

d_call: .
j_call: TRBJ1-4
v_call: TRBV19
cdr3_length: 14
clone_size: many
cdr3_nt: TGTGCCAGTAGCCCCGGACCATTGGGGGGAAAACTGTTTTTT
cdr3_aa: CASSPGPLGGKLFF

d_call: .
j_call: TRBJ2-1
v_call: TRBV15
cdr3_length: 16
clone_size: .
cdr3_nt: TGTGCCACCAGCAGGGCTCCAGTGAAGGGCGGCGATGAGCAGTTCTTC
cdr3_aa: CATSRAPVKGGDEQFF

d_call: .
j_call: TRBJ2-3
v_call: TRBV20-1
cdr3_length: 13
clone_size: many
cdr3_nt: TGCAGTGCGGTTAGGACGAGCACAGATACGCAGTATTTT
cdr3_aa: CSAVRTSTDTQYF

d_call: TRBD2
j_call: TRBJ2-1
v_call: TRBV3-1
cdr3_length: 15
clone_size: few
cdr3_nt: TGTGCCAGCAGCCAGGGACTAGCAGAAACAAATGAGCAGTTCTTC
cdr3_aa: CASSQGLAETNEQFF

d_call: TRBD2
j_call: TRBJ2-1
v_call: TRBV7-9
cdr3_length: 19
clone_size: many
cdr3_nt: TGTGCCAGCAGCCACACTGAAGCGGGGGCTCTACCCCGCTACAATGAGCAGTTCTTC
cdr3_aa: CASSHTEAGALPRYNEQFF

d_call: TRBD1
j_call: TRBJ2-4
v_call: TRBV18
cdr3_length: 14
clone_size: .
cdr3_nt: TGTGCCAGCTCACCCCCGCAGGGGGCGAACATTCAGTACTTC
cdr3_aa: CASSPPQGANIQYF

d_call: TRBD2
j_call: TRBJ2-3
v_call: TRBV2
cdr3_length: 17
clone_size: many
cdr3_nt: TGTGCCAGCAGGGACGGACTAGCGGGAGGGTTATCAGATACGCAGTATTTT
cdr3_aa: CASRDGLAGGLSDTQYF

d_call: TRBD1
j_call: TRBJ1-5
v_call: TRBV12-3/TRBV12-4
cdr3_length: 16
clone_size: many
cdr3_nt: TGTGCCAGCAGGCCAGGACAGGCGGGGGGCAATCAGCCCCAGCATTTT
cdr3_aa: CASRPGQAGGNQPQHF

d_call: .
j_call: TRBJ1-2
v_call: TRBV25-1
cdr3_length: 14
clone_size: few
cdr3_nt: TGTGCCAGCAGACCTGTGGCAGGGACAACGGGCTACACCTTC
cdr3_aa: CASRPVAGTTGYTF

d_call: .
j_call: TRBJ1-2
v_call: TRBV9
cdr3_length: 16
clone_size: many
cdr3_nt: TGTGCCAGCAGCGCCAATCCCGACAGGTCTAACTATGGCTACACCTTC
cdr3_aa: CASSANPDRSNYGYTF

d_call: TRBD2
j_call: TRBJ2-7
v_call: TRBV7-2
cdr3_length: 12
clone_size: many
cdr3_nt: TGTGCCAGCAGCTTCAGCACTAGCGGGGGGTCTTTC
cdr3_aa: CASSFSTSGGSF

d_call: .
j_call: TRBJ2-1
v_call: TRBV24-1
cdr3_length: 13
clone_size: many
cdr3_nt: TGTGCCACCGGAAGGGGGGGCCGGGATGAGCAGTTCTTC
cdr3_aa: CATGRGGRDEQFF